This TCR beta chain was identified during a study of blood T cell repertoires in COVID-19 (dated by TCRdb to 2020 to 2021). Notes on the research overall: Samples from collaborators originated in the United States, Italy and Spain and spanned both the acute and convalescent phases of COVID-19. Nearly every sample came with metadata listing a de-identified subject ID, COVID-19 status, age in years and sex. Samples were obtained from the ongoing ImmuneRACE study (first 160 participants) and from 950 to 1,500 subjects provided by 6 global collaborators. A freely available public database, intended as a resource for researchers studying the immune response to SARS-CoV-2, is where the repertoires were released. Where available, HLA class I and class II types were taken from metadata supplied by the sample provider and were not determined by assay-based typing. Subjects who had been exposed to COVID-19, were actively infected with it, or had recovered from it provided the deeply sampled blood TCRbeta repertoires that made up the dataset. The prospective study material was composed of cDNA or gDNA derived from T cells, B-cell-depleted T cells, or PBMCs. Summary of the overall study and its limitations: The amount of clinical and demographic metadata varied by source and participant and was provided uncurated.

Looking up the germline V gene yields CDR1 MDHEN and CDR2 SYDVKM. The CDR3 contains 12 residues, cysteine and phenylalanine counted. Only CDR3 DNA is held: 36 bases, read in frame from base 1. V drops 4 bases and J drops 8 bases, leaving 11 bases in between. Participants in the prospective study were aged 18 to 89 years, lived in over 20 United States geographic areas, and enrolled through a virtual design. In the prospective study, participants were assigned to cohorts based on the clinical history participants reported in a screening survey and a study questionnaire. Recovered participants in ImmuneRACE Cohort 3 were defined as having two consecutive negative NP/OP PCR tests, clearance from a healthcare professional, or resolution of symptoms. Mobile phlebotomists in the prospective study collected whole blood, serum and a nasopharyngeal or oropharyngeal swab from every participant. Participants in the prospective study had the option to provide additional blood draws and questionnaires over a roughly 2-month period. Blood samples from the prospective study were shipped frozen or at room temperature prior to DNA extraction.

Concerning this clone itself: Its specific antigen is unknown. Per-nucleotide qualities are absent, and no much larger clonotype sits a single base away.

TCRbeta CDR3 regions were amplified from genomic DNA by means of the immunoSEQ Assay, a bias-controlled multiplex PCR. On the authors' methods: Within the assay, amplification of reference gene primers was used to estimate how many nucleated cells each sample contained. To quantify the absolute abundance of each unique TCRbeta CDR3 rearrangement, sequence reads were collapsed and filtered. Productive Simpson clonality was computed per sample as the square root of Simpson's diversity index over productive rearrangements. The table was pulled from immuneACCESS by TCRdb, which kept in-frame rearrangements only. Such tables lose some clones; where checked, under half of the loss comes from unresolved V genes, and the rest has no known cause. The V and J calls and clone size come from that table; D and trimming were worked out from the DNA. The sample contains 240,000 or so clones, roughly 86% of them found a single time. Together, the top ten hold about 2.1% of the sample.

The specimen was PBMCs or T cells enriched from blood (not recorded which). The chain is made from TRBV28 and TRBJ1-2; TRBD1 is perhaps the D gene, given 6 matching bases. This TCR derives from a woman aged 45-59 years who had recovered from COVID-19. CDR3 protein: CASSSGTLGYTF. The DNA sequence reads TGTGCCAGCAGTTCGGGGACACTCGGCTACACCTTC.